What follows describes a single T cell receptor (beta chain). This sample was included in a study of blood T cell repertoires in COVID-19. Looking at the study overall: Collection of acute and convalescent COVID-19 samples took place in the United States, Italy and Spain. Nucleic acid was either cDNA or gDNA, and it came from T cells, B-cell-depleted T cells, or PBMCs.

Authors' data handling: From reference gene primer amplification, estimates of nucleated cell counts were derived. Generated by immunoSEQ multiplex PCR, the TCRdb table keeps only in-frame clones and is missing some. V and J calls and clone size are copied from that table; D and trimming were computed from the DNA. Among hundreds of thousands of clones, about 85% were seen once, and the ten largest hold roughly 2.1%. This CDR3 comprises 13 residues. V was pared by 4 bases and J by 6 bases, with 12 bases between. Germline values: CDR1 MNHEY, CDR2 SMNVEV (reference sequence). This sequence joins TRBV27 and TRBJ1-2; D ambiguous. This receptor was taken from a man aged 18 to 30 with active or convalescent COVID-19. The source material was peripheral blood. The chain's CDR3 is CASSSSGLNGYTF. CDR3 DNA: TGTGCCAGCAGTTCGAGTGGTCTCAATGGCTACACCTTC.